This TCR beta chain was captured in a study of blood T cells in healthy people across ages. Findings of the study overall: Because sorting was not performed, PBMCs prevented conclusive naive versus antigen-experienced comparison.

Alongside a J-beta primer mix, a sample-barcoded 5' primer served in a second PCR lasting about 6 to 12 cycles. Each cDNA molecule was tagged by a template-switch adaptor that had 12 random nucleotides. TCRdb re-derived calls from the 5' RACE reads in MiXCR, one entry per CDR3 protein. The sample shows roughly 2 million distinct CDR3 sequences, roughly 50% of them seen only once. About this clonotype: The antigen is undetermined.

Samples had at least 6.5 million PBMCs isolated from them. Sequences were obtained from blood. The sequence derives from a woman in her 40s in good health.

The CDR3 protein is CASSQEPHRGNQPQHF. CDR3 coding DNA: TGCGCCAGCAGCCAAGAGCCCCATAGGGGCAATCAGCCCCAGCATTTT. V gene TRBV4-3 combines with J gene TRBJ1-5; D uncertain. Trimming cost V 0 bases and J 2 bases, with 11 bases left between them. Germline V gene sequence: CDR1 LGHNA, CDR2 YSLEER. The CDR3 runs 16 residues.